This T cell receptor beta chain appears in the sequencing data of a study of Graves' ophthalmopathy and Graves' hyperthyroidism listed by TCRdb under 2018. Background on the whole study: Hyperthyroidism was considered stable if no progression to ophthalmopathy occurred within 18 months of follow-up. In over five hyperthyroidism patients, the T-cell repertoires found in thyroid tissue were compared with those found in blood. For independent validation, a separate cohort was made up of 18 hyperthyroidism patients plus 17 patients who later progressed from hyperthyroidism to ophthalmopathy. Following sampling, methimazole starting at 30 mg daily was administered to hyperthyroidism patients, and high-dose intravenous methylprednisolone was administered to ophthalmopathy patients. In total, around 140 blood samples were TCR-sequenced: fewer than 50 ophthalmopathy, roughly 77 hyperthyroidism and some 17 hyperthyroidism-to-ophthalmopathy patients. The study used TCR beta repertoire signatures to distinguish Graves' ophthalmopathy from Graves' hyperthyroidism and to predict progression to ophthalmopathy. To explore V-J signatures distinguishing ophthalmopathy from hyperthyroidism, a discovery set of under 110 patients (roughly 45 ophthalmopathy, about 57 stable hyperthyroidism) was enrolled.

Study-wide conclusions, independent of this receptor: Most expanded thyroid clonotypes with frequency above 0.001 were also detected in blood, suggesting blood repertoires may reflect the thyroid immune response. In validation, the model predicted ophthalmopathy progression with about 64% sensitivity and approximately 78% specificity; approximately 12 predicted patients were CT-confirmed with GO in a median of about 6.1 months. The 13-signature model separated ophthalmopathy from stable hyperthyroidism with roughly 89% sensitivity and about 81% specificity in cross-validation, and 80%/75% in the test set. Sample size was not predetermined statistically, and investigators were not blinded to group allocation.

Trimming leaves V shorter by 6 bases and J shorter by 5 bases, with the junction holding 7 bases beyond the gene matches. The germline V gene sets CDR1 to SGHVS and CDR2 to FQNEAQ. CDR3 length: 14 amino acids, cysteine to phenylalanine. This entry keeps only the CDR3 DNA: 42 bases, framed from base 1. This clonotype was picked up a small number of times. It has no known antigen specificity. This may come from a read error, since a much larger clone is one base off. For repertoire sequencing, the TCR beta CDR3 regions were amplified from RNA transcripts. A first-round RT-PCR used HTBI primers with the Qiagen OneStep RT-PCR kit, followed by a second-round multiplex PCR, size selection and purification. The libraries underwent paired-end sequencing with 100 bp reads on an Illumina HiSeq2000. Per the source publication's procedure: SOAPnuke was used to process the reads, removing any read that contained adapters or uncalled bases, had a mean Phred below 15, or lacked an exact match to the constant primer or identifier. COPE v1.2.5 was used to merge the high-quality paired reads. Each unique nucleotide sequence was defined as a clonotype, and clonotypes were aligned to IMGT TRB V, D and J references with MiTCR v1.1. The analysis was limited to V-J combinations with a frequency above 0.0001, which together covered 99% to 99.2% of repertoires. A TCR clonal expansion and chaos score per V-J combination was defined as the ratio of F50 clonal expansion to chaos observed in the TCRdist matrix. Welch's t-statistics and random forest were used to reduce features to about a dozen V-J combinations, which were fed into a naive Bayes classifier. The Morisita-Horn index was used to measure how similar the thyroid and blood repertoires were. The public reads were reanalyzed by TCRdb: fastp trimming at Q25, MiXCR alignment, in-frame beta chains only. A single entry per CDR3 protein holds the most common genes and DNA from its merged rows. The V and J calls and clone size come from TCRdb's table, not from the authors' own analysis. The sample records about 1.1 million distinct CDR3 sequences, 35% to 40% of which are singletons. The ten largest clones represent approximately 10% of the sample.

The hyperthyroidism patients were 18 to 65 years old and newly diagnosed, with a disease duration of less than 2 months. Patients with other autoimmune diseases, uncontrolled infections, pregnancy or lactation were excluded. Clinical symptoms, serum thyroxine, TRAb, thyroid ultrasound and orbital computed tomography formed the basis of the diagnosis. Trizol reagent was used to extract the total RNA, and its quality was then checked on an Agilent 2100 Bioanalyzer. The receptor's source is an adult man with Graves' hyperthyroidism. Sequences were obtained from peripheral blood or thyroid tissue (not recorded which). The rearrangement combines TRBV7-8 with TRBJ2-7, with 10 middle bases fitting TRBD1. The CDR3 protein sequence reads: CASRTGTGAHEQYF. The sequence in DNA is TGTGCCAGCAGGACCGGGACAGGGGCCCACGAGCAGTACTTC.